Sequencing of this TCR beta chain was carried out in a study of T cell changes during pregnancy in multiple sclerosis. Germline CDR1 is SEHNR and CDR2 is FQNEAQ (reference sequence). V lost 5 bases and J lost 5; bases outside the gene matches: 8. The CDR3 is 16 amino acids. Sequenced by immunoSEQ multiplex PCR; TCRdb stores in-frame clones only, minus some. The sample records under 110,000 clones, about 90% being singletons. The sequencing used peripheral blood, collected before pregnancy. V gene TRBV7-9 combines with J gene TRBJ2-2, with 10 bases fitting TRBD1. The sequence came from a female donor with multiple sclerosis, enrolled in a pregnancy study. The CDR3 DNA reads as TGTGCCAGCAGCCATCCGGGACAGGGGTTGACCGGGGAGCTGTTTTTT. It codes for CASSHPGQGLTGELFF.